This T cell receptor beta chain is drawn from a study of Ad26.COV2.S vaccination and SARS-CoV-2 variants. General study points: The study found higher spike-specific TCR breadth in vaccine than placebo recipients. The breadth of spike-specific CD8+ and CD4+ T cell responses after vaccination was reportedly substantial. Recipients of vaccine and of placebo showed similar breadth of their non-spike TCR repertoires.

TCRdb keeps only in-frame clones here, not all; method: immunoSEQ multiplex PCR. Here the sample spans about 39,000 clones, 83% being singletons. The CDR3 runs to 13 residues. On this clone: The target antigen is unknown.

The receptor comes from a human donor who had recovered from COVID-19. The source material was peripheral blood, sampled after recovery from COVID-19. The rearrangement uses TRBV21-1 and TRBJ1-2. TRBV21-1 is a listed pseudogene. This CDR3 reads CASSKVRQYGYTF. The CDR3 nucleotides read TGTGCCAGCAGCAAAGTTCGGCAGTATGGCTACACCTTC.